Below, 27 T cell receptor beta chains from the same sample are listed, as sequenced in a study of T cells in Graves' hyperthyroidism and ophthalmopathy. It was RNA transcripts that yielded the amplified TCR beta CDR3 regions. TCR CDR3 regions were first amplified by RT-PCR with HTBI primers. TCRdb passed the multiplex PCR reads through MiXCR, listing each CDR3 protein once. The data show approximately 400,000 distinct CDR3 sequences, 15% to 18% seen once. The material sequenced was blood. The receptors come from a woman under 30 with Graves' hyperthyroidism that later progressed to Graves' ophthalmopathy.

This clonotype was seen at least ten times. V and J are TRBV2 and TRBJ2-7, with TRBD2 matching 7 bases. Per the germline V gene, CDR1 is SNHLY and CDR2 is FYNNEI. J lost 2 bases, V lost 1 base, and 5 bases had no gene match. The CDR3 loop spans 15 amino acids. The CDR3 sequence: CASSEVAGDTYEQYF. DNA of the CDR3: TGTGCCAGCAGTGAAGTGGCGGGAGACACCTACGAGCAGTACTTC.

The chain links TRBV20-1 to TRBJ1-6; the D gene is possibly TRBD1 (6 bases). Deletions cut 6 bases from V and 8 bases from J, with 20 bases between. The CDR3 is 15 amino acids. Germline CDR1 reads DFQATT; CDR2 reads SNEGSKA (reference sequence). The chain's CDR3 is CSARERQGRDSPLHF. DNA for the CDR3: TGCAGTGCCCGAGAGAGGCAGGGGCGGGATTCACCCCTCCACTTT.

The J gene is TRBJ1-1, the V gene TRBV28, with D maybe TRBD1 (6 bases). Germline V gene lookup returns CDR1 MDHEN and CDR2 SYDVKM. Trimming shortened V by 7 bases and J by 5 bases, and 17 bases separated the two germline ends. The CDR3 consists of 14 residues. The chain's CDR3 is CASIKQGWGTEAFF. As DNA, the CDR3 is TGTGCCAGCATTAAACAGGGCTGGGGGACTGAAGCTTTCTTT.

As for this clonotype: This sequence may be a read error, since a much larger clone differs from it by one base. J is TRBJ2-5 and V is TRBV12-3 or TRBV12-4; TRBD1 matches at 9 bases. CDR3 size: 15 residues. CDR3 DNA: TGTGCCAGCAGTTTAGAAGACAGGGGGGGTGAGACCCAGCACTTC. Translating gives CASSLEDRGGETQHF.

This clonotype was seen only a few times. The V gene is TRBV2, the J gene TRBJ2-1; unclear D gene. The germline V and J ends were trimmed by 8 bases and 0 bases, with 14 bases remaining between them. CDR3 size: 15 residues. Per the germline V gene, CDR1 is SNHLY and CDR2 is FYNNEI. The CDR3 DNA reads as TGTGCCAGCTGGACCGGGCGTCGCTCCTACAATGAGCAGTTCTTC. Encoded protein: CASWTGRRSYNEQFF.

This clonotype was picked up a small number of times. DNA of the CDR3: TGCGCCAGCAGCCAAAGAATAGACTATGGCTACACCTTC. Its protein product is CASSQRIDYGYTF. The V call is TRBV4-1, the J call TRBJ1-2, with D uncertain. Trimming stripped 2 bases from V and 3 bases from J, with 7 bases between. Per the germline V gene, CDR1 is MGHRA and CDR2 is YSYEKL. The CDR3 sequence is 13 residues long.

This clonotype was observed a few times. This clone may be a read error of a much larger clone one base away. The V call is TRBV20-1, the J call TRBJ2-5; tentatively, D is TRBD2 (6 bases). CDR1 is DFQATT and CDR2 is SNEGSKA in the germline V gene (reference sequence). Trimming pared 0 bases from V and 9 bases from J, leaving 17 bases between. The CDR3 contains 14 residues. The DNA for the CDR3 is TGCAGTGCTAGAGATTCCCTCGGTGGGGAGGCCCAGTACTTC. This translates into CSARDSLGGEAQYF.

This clonotype has ten or more counts. The V gene is TRBV12-3 or TRBV12-4, the J gene TRBJ2-1, with D perhaps TRBD1 or TRBD2 (5 bases each). CDR3 length: 15 amino acids. V was cut by 8 bases and J by 3 bases, with 17 bases left in between. This CDR3 reads CASSPLGTIYNEQFF. The CDR3 bases are TGTGCCAGCTCCCCCCTAGGGACCATCTACAATGAGCAGTTCTTC.

The chain has TRBV7-2 and TRBJ2-7, with D hard to call. Germline loops: CDR1 SGHTA, CDR2 FQGNSA. The CDR3 sequence is 13 residues long. V dropped 5 bases and J dropped 5 bases, with 13 bases sitting between them. CDR3 sequence reads: CASSPKRRDEQYF. CDR3 DNA: TGTGCCAGCAGCCCTAAACGTAGGGACGAGCAGTACTTC.

This chain connects TRBV27 to TRBJ2-7; weak D call: TRBD2 (5 bases). Trimming cost V 0 bases and J 1 base, with 7 bases left between them. Germline CDR1 reads MNHEY; CDR2 reads SMNVEV (reference sequence). The CDR3 has 14 residues. The CDR3 here is CASSLSTSSYEQYF. The CDR3, as DNA: TGTGCCAGCAGTTTATCAACTAGTTCCTACGAGCAGTACTTC.

The V and J genes are TRBV7-2 and TRBJ2-1; 8 bases align to TRBD2. The CDR3 covers 13 residues. V lost 4 bases and J lost 6; bases outside the gene matches: 2. Germline CDR1 SGHTA, CDR2 FQGNSA. The CDR3 DNA reads as TGTGCCAGCAGCTCCGGGGGGGTCAATGAGCAGTTCTTC. Its protein is CASSSGGVNEQFF.

Relative to its sample, this clonotype is medium-sized. This rearrangement joins TRBV5-1 to TRBJ2-3; D perhaps matches TRBD1 (5 bases). From germline, CDR1 is SGHRS and CDR2 YFSETQ. This CDR3 is 16 amino acids long. Trimming stripped 2 bases from V and 0 bases from J, with 13 bases between. The CDR3 bases are TGCGCCAGCAGCTTCGCAGCAGGGTTGAGCACAGATACGCAGTATTTT. Protein sequence: CASSFAAGLSTDTQYF.

This clonotype showed up many times. J is TRBJ2-6 and V is TRBV28; 9 nucleotides match TRBD1. Germline V lookup: CDR1 MDHEN, CDR2 SYDVKM. After removal of 2 bases from V and 0 bases from J, the junction contained 2 bases not matched to a gene. The CDR3 sequence is 17 residues long. The CDR3 DNA follows: TGTGCCAGCAGTTTAGGACAGGGGAACTCTGGGGCCAACGTCCTGACTTTC. Translation: CASSLGQGNSGANVLTF.

At least ten counts were recorded for this clonotype. This chain links TRBV28 with TRBJ1-5; D is undetermined. The germline V and J ends were trimmed by 4 bases and 3 bases, with 10 bases remaining between them. The length of the CDR3 is 14 residues. The germline V gene has CDR1 MDHEN and CDR2 SYDVKM. The CDR3: CASSSGPYNQPQHF. As DNA, the CDR3 is TGTGCCAGCAGTTCTGGGCCCTACAATCAGCCCCAGCATTTT.

This clonotype was seen many times. The chain uses TRBV20-1 and TRBJ2-1; D is possibly TRBD2 (6 bases). The germline CDR1 and CDR2 sequences are DFQATT and SNEGSKA (reference sequence). The CDR3 is 13 amino acids. The V end lost 5 bases, the J end lost 5 bases, and 13 bases lay between the germline ends. CDR3 bases: TGCAGTGCTTCTCGACTAGAGAACAATGAGCAGTTCTTC. Protein product: CSASRLENNEQFF.

The V call is TRBV20-1, the J call TRBJ1-1; a weak D match, TRBD1 (6 bases). CDR3 length: 14 amino acids. Trimming left V 2 bases short and J 1 base short, with 11 bases between. CDR1 is DFQATT, CDR2 SNEGSKA, per germline (reference sequence). The CDR3 sequence: CSARSGARNTEAFF. CDR3 DNA: TGCAGTGCTAGATCGGGGGCGAGGAACACTGAAGCTTTCTTT.

This clonotype was detected many times. V is TRBV27 and J is TRBJ2-7; D gene ambiguous. Trimming stripped 4 bases from V and 3 bases from J, with 10 bases between. The CDR3 is made up of 13 amino acids. The germline gives CDR1 MNHEY, CDR2 SMNVEV (reference sequence). CDR3 coding DNA: TGTGCCAGCAGTTGGCGCGCCGACTACGAGCAGTACTTC. Its protein is CASSWRADYEQYF.

Ten or more counts support this clonotype. The rearrangement links TRBV5-1 to TRBJ2-7, with TRBD2 matching over 9 bases. Germline V CDR1 and CDR2: SGHRS, YFSETQ. There are 15 residues in the CDR3. V lost 5 bases to trimming and J lost 7 bases; unmatched junction nucleotides: 13. The CDR3 sequence: CASRDRREGPGEQYF. CDR3 bases: TGCGCCAGCAGGGACAGGCGGGAGGGCCCGGGGGAGCAGTACTTC.

This clonotype was seen a few times. The chain combines TRBV6-1 with TRBJ2-7, with TRBD2 matching 13 bases. The CDR3 runs 16 residues. J lost 4 bases, V lost 6 bases, and 9 bases had no gene match. In germline, CDR1 is MNHNS, CDR2 SASEGT. CDR3 nucleotides: TGTGCCAGCAGCACCGGGACTAGCGGGAATGGGTACGAGCAGTACTTC. Amino acids: CASSTGTSGNGYEQYF.

The CDR3 region has the DNA TGTGCCTGGGGCTGGGCTGCCTCTGGAAACACCATATATTTT. It codes for CAWGWAASGNTIYF. The chain has TRBV30 and TRBJ1-3; D remains unclear. Trimming took 5 bases from V and 0 from J, leaving 11 bases between them. The CDR3 consists of 14 residues. The germline V gene encodes CDR1 GTSNPN and CDR2 SVGIG (reference sequence).

This clonotype was detected many times. The gene calls are TRBV6-1 and TRBJ1-5; maybe TRBD1 (5 bases). V lost 7 bases and J 0 bases, leaving 16 bases between the germline ends. This CDR3 contains 16 residues. Germline values: CDR1 MNHNS, CDR2 SASEGT. The CDR3 nucleotides read TGTGCCAGCAAAGTCGGGACTGATTATAGCAATCAGCCCCAGCATTTT. It codes for CASKVGTDYSNQPQHF.

The chain joins TRBV7-9 to TRBJ2-7, with D possibly matching TRBD1 (5 bases). V lost 1 base and J 5 bases, leaving 18 bases between the germline ends. Germline CDR1 is SEHNR and CDR2 is FQNEAQ (reference sequence). The CDR3 consists of 16 residues. This CDR3 reads CASSLVGWQGIHEQYF. As DNA, the CDR3 is TGTGCCAGCAGCTTAGTGGGTTGGCAGGGTATCCACGAGCAGTACTTC.

The V call is TRBV24-1, the J call TRBJ1-6, with D perhaps TRBD1 (5 bases). Trimming stripped 10 bases from V and 7 bases from J, with 13 bases between. Germline V gene lookup returns CDR1 KGHDR and CDR2 SFDVKD. This CDR3 is 13 amino acids long. The CDR3, as DNA: TGTGCCACGGCGCCAGGGCAAAATTCACCCCTCCACTTT. Protein: CATAPGQNSPLHF.

This clonotype was counted many times. This chain connects TRBV5-1 to TRBJ1-2; no definite D call. Germline CDR1 SGHRS, CDR2 YFSETQ. The CDR3 extends over 18 amino acids. With 2 bases removed from V and 3 bases from J, the gap between germline ends came to 23 bases. CDR3 sequence (DNA): TGCGCCAGCAGCTTTGGCGTCCAGATTTCCTCCGAGTACTATGGCTACACCTTC. It specifies CASSFGVQISSEYYGYTF.

The table lists this clonotype with many counts. This rearrangement joins TRBV20-1 to TRBJ2-7; 14 nucleotides match TRBD2. The CDR3 runs 15 residues. Germline V gives CDR1 DFQATT, CDR2 SNEGSKA (reference sequence). J was trimmed by 3 bases and V by 5 bases; bases with no gene match: 6. This chain's CDR3 is CSALSGLAGGYEQYF. The CDR3 nucleotides are TGCAGTGCTCTATCCGGACTAGCGGGGGGCTACGAGCAGTACTTC.

This clonotype showed up just a few times. The rearrangement uses TRBV6-2 or TRBV6-3 and TRBJ2-3, with TRBD1 matching over 9 bases. CDR1 MNHEY and CDR2 SVGEGT come from the germline V gene. This CDR3 has 15 residues. V lost 6 bases, J lost 8 bases, and 12 bases stayed unmatched. The DNA of the CDR3 is TGTGCCAGCAGAGACCGGGACAGGGATACAATTACGCAGTATTTT. Translation: CASRDRDRDTITQYF.

In its sample, this clonotype was seen a few times. The CDR3 bases are TGTGCCAGTAGTATAACTAGCGGGAACAACAATGAGCAGTTCTTC. Translation gives CASSITSGNNNEQFF. The chain recombines TRBV19 with TRBJ2-1, with 10 bases that match TRBD2. The CDR3 consists of 15 residues. Germline assignment: CDR1 LNHDA and CDR2 SQIVND (reference sequence). The ends lost 2 bases at V and 5 bases at J; junction bases unmatched: 3.